The entry that follows covers one T cell receptor (beta chain) sequence. A modified ARM-PCR protocol with three rounds of nested PCR amplified TCRbeta. TCRdb re-derived calls from the multiplex PCR reads in MiXCR, one entry per CDR3 protein. The sample consists of about 100,000 distinct CDR3 sequences, roughly 60% of them appearing once. This specimen belongs to a study of tumor and adjacent non-tumor tissue in lung cancer. RNA was extracted from bulk tissue without any cell sorting. Distant lung tissue was collected more than 3 cm away from the tumor edge. Germline CDR1 SGHAT, CDR2 FQNNGV. The CDR3 consists of 15 residues. Trimming removed 5 bases at V and 8 bases at J, with 21 bases between.

The sequencing sample was made of distant non-tumor lung tissue. The V call is TRBV11-2, the J call TRBJ2-5, with D possibly called TRBD1 or TRBD2 (5 bases each). This clonotype was sampled from a man aged 25-45 years with non-small cell lung cancer. The CDR3 nucleotides read TGTGCCAGCAGCATAAACCCCTCCAGGGACGATACCCAGTACTTC. Its translation: CASSINPSRDDTQYF. The whole variable domain, remainder taken from reference TRBV11-2 and TRBJ2-5, is EAGVAQSPRYKIIEKRQSVAFWCNPISGHATLYWYQQILGQGPKLLIQFQNNGVVDDSQLPKDRFSAERLKGVDSTLKIQPAKLEDSAVYLCASSINPSRDDTQYFGPGTRLLVL.